What follows are 28 T cell receptor beta chains derived from one specimen sequenced in a study of OX40 agonist ivuxolimab in advanced cancers. The method was immunoSEQ multiplex PCR; TCRdb's version includes in-frame clones alone and lacks a portion of them. In the table there are tens of thousands of clones, roughly 89% of which are singletons. The sample in question was CD4+ or CD8+ T cells sorted from blood, obtained in a trial of the OX40 agonist ivuxolimab. The receptors derive from an adult with an advanced solid tumor such as melanoma, head and neck, liver or kidney cancer.

The chain joins TRBV11-1 to TRBJ1-6, with TRBD1 matching over 7 bases. CDR1 SGHAT and CDR2 FQDESV come from the germline V gene (reference sequence). The CDR3 sequence is 15 residues long. The V gene end was trimmed by 1 base and the J gene end by 10 bases; junction bases not matched to a gene: 7. CDR3 region: CASSLVETGRSPLHF. The CDR3 DNA reads as TGTGCCAGCAGCTTAGTGGAGACAGGGCGATCACCCCTCCACTTT.

V and J are TRBV7-3 and TRBJ2-1; D is ambiguous. The CDR3 is made up of 12 amino acids. Germline V lookup: CDR1 SGHTA, CDR2 FQGTGA. V gave up 1 base and J gave up 6 bases, with 4 bases separating them. This CDR3 reads CASSLKPNEQFF. The CDR3 region has the DNA TGTGCCAGCAGCTTAAAACCCAATGAGCAGTTCTTC.

This chain joins TRBV5-1 and TRBJ2-2; D is possibly TRBD2 (6 bases). Trimming shortened V by 7 bases and J by 6 bases, and 25 bases separated the two germline ends. CDR1 and CDR2 (germline): SGHRS, YFSETQ. The CDR3 runs 17 residues. CDR3 sequence: CASWGIQGLSVSGELFF. CDR3 DNA sequence: TGCGCCAGCTGGGGAATTCAGGGACTCAGCGTGTCCGGGGAGCTGTTTTTT.

The CDR3 is CASSPGQNHQPQHF. CDR3 DNA sequence: TGTGCCAGCAGCCCAGGACAGAACCATCAGCCCCAGCATTTT. This sequence joins TRBV7-2 and TRBJ1-5; TRBD1 is a possible D gene (6 bases). Deletions cut 5 bases from V and 5 bases from J, with 13 bases between. CDR1 and CDR2 (germline): SGHTA, FQGNSA. CDR3 size: 14 residues.

The chain uses TRBV19 and TRBJ1-1, with D perhaps matching TRBD1 (5 bases). CDR3 length equals 14 residues. The V gene lost 5 bases and the J gene lost 3 bases, with 13 bases spanning the gap. Germline CDR1 LNHDA, CDR2 SQIVND (reference sequence). The CDR3 loop reads CASSAGGTDTEAFF. CDR3 in DNA: TGTGCCAGTAGTGCCGGGGGGACGGACACTGAAGCTTTCTTT.

The chain links TRBV2 to TRBJ1-1; 8 positions agree with TRBD1. CDR3 length: 13 amino acids. V was pared by 5 bases and J by 3 bases, with 2 bases of the junction left unmatched. The germline CDR1 and CDR2 sequences are SNHLY and FYNNEI. CDR3 amino acids: CASSPQGDTEAFF. CDR3 nucleotide sequence: TGTGCCAGCAGTCCACAGGGGGACACTGAAGCTTTCTTT.

The table lists this clone with a count of one. The chain's CDR3 is CASSLEGNTGELFF. The DNA for the CDR3 is TGTGCCAGCAGCTTGGAGGGAAACACCGGGGAGCTGTTTTTT. The chain carries TRBV5-4 and TRBJ2-2; D unresolved. V dropped 0 bases and J dropped 2 bases, with 5 bases sitting between them. The CDR3 runs to 14 residues. Germline V gene lookup returns CDR1 SGHNT and CDR2 YYREEE (reference sequence). The full variable domain, with the rest looked up from reference TRBV5-4 and TRBJ2-2, is ETGVTQSPTHLIKTRGQQVTLRCSSQSGHNTVSWYQQALGQGPQFIFQYYREEENGRGNFPPRFSGLQFPNYSSELNVNALELDDSALYLCASSLEGNTGELFFGEGSRLTVL.

The chain links TRBV19 to TRBJ2-1, with 8 positions matching TRBD2. Germline lookup yields CDR1 LNHDA and CDR2 SQIVND (reference sequence). Losses at the gene ends were 1 base for V and 4 bases for J; bases not matched to a gene: 6. This CDR3 is built from 16 residues. The CDR3 is CASSIGSTSGYNEQFF. In DNA, the CDR3 is TGTGCCAGTAGTATAGGTTCAACTAGCGGATACAATGAGCAGTTCTTC.

This clone appeared a few times. This chain joins TRBV7-9 and TRBJ2-5; 11 bases map to TRBD1. The germline V gene has CDR1 SEHNR and CDR2 FQNEAQ (reference sequence). The CDR3 totals 16 residues. The trim removed 5 bases at V and 2 bases at J, leaving 7 bases unmatched. The CDR3 protein is CASSPGTGGIQETQYF. The CDR3 DNA reads TGTGCCAGCAGCCCTGGGACAGGGGGGATACAAGAGACCCAGTACTTC. The full variable domain, completed using reference TRBV7-9 and TRBJ2-5, is DTGVSQNPRHKITKRGQNVTFRCDPISEHNRLYWYRQTLGQGPEFLTYFQNEAQLEKSRLLSDRFSAERPKGSFSTLEIQRTEQGDSAMYLCASSPGTGGIQETQYFGPGTRLLVL.

The chain links TRBV28 to TRBJ1-1, with unresolved D. Germline values: CDR1 MDHEN, CDR2 SYDVKM. V was clipped by 6 bases and J by 3 bases, with 11 bases between them. The CDR3 consists of 13 residues. The CDR3 DNA reads TGTGCCAGCAGGGGGTACGGGGACACTGAAGCTTTCTTT. Its protein is CASRGYGDTEAFF.

In this sample, this clone turned up once. V gene TRBV5-1 combines with J gene TRBJ1-2; D gene ambiguous. Germline V gives CDR1 SGHRS, CDR2 YFSETQ. This CDR3 has 14 amino acids. The germline V and J ends were trimmed by 5 bases and 4 bases, with 15 bases remaining between them. The CDR3 loop reads CASSVSGVVYGYTF. CDR3 bases: TGCGCCAGCAGTGTGTCAGGCGTCGTCTATGGCTACACCTTC. The variable domain in full, completed from reference TRBV5-1 and TRBJ1-2, reads KAGVTQTPRYLIKTRGQQVTLSCSPISGHRSVSWYQQTPGQGLQFLFEYFSETQRNKGNFPGRFSGRQFSNSRSEMNVSTLELGDSALYLCASSVSGVVYGYTFGSGTRLTVV.

V usage is TRBV29-1 and J usage is TRBJ2-5; possible D gene TRBD2, 6 bases. The CDR3 length is 15 residues. The ends were cut back, 2 bases at V and 3 bases at J, with 16 bases in the middle. CDR1 is SQVTM, CDR2 ANQGSEA, per germline. CDR3 in amino acids: CSVELNAGRKETQYF. The DNA of the CDR3 is TGCAGCGTTGAACTGAACGCGGGACGCAAAGAGACCCAGTACTTC.

In DNA form, the CDR3 reads TGTGCCAGCACGGCAGACAATGAGCAGTTCTTC. The encoded protein is CASTADNEQFF. V usage is TRBV2 and J usage is TRBJ2-1, with D unclear. The CDR3 has 11 residues. The V end lost 7 bases, the J end lost 5 bases, and 6 bases lay between the germline ends. CDR1 is SNHLY and CDR2 is FYNNEI in the germline V gene. Complete variable domain (other parts from reference TRBV2 and TRBJ2-1): EPEVTQTPSHQVTQMGQEVILRCVPISNHLYFYWYRQILGQKVEFLVSFYNNEISEKSEIFDDQFSVERPDGSNFTLKIRSTKLEDSAMYFCASTADNEQFFGPGTRLTVL.

This clone occurred a few times. The chain's CDR3 is CASRPQTTNEKLFF. The DNA of the CDR3 is TGTGCCAGCCGCCCACAGACAACTAATGAAAAACTGTTTTTT. The chain couples TRBV18 to TRBJ1-4, with D uncertain. Germline CDR1 and CDR2: KGHSH and LQKENI. V was shortened by 8 bases and J by 0 bases, with 10 bases between the two germline ends. CDR3 length: 14 amino acids.

This clone was detected only once. V gene TRBV5-1 combines with J gene TRBJ2-2; 8 bases are shared with TRBD2. This CDR3 has 14 amino acids. Trimming at V came to 0 bases and at J to 6 bases, leaving 1 base not matched to a gene. The germline CDR1 and CDR2 sequences are SGHRS and YFSETQ. The CDR3 nucleotides read TGCGCCAGCAGCTTGGCCGGGGGGGCCGGGGAGCTGTTTTTT. Its translation: CASSLAGGAGELFF.

This chain connects TRBV10-3 to TRBJ1-3; possibly TRBD1 for D (6 bases). The V gene lost 6 bases and the J gene lost 4 bases, with 16 bases spanning the gap. This CDR3 has 15 amino acids. Germline V gene lookup returns CDR1 ENHRY and CDR2 SYGVKD. The CDR3 spells CAIRMGGTGGNTIYF. The CDR3 DNA sequence: TGTGCCATCAGGATGGGGGGCACTGGCGGAAACACCATATATTTT.

The chain is built from TRBV5-4 and TRBJ2-3; 8 nucleotides line up with TRBD1. Unmatched junction bases numbered 5, after V lost 2 bases and J lost 6 bases. This CDR3 is 14 amino acids long. Per the germline V gene, CDR1 is SGHNT and CDR2 is YYREEE (reference sequence). The CDR3 DNA sequence: TGTGCCAGCAGCTTCAGGGGGCCTACTGATACGCAGTATTTT. Translating it yields CASSFRGPTDTQYF.

V and J are TRBV27 and TRBJ2-2; no firm D call. The CDR3 is 12 amino acids. Trimming took 4 bases from V and 6 from J, leaving 6 bases between them. Germline V gives CDR1 MNHEY, CDR2 SMNVEV (reference sequence). The DNA of the CDR3 is TGTGCCAGCAGTTCACAATCCGGGGAGCTGTTTTTT. This codes for CASSSQSGELFF.

V and J are TRBV28 and TRBJ2-1, with TRBD2 identical over 7 bases. V was clipped by 0 bases and J by 5 bases; unmatched bases: 7. CDR1 is MDHEN, CDR2 SYDVKM, per germline. This CDR3 spans 16 amino acids. The DNA for the CDR3 is TGTGCCAGCAGTTTATGGTGGCTAGCGGAGGACAATGAGCAGTTCTTC. This codes for CASSLWWLAEDNEQFF.

The chain joins TRBV19 to TRBJ2-3; TRBD2 aligns across 12 bases. With 8 bases clipped from V and 5 bases from J, the junction kept 5 bases outside the gene matches. This CDR3 spans 14 amino acids. Germline V lookup: CDR1 LNHDA, CDR2 SQIVND (reference sequence). CDR3 nucleotide sequence: TGTGCCAGTCAAGAGGGACTAGCGGGAGATACGCAGTATTTT. It translates to CASQEGLAGDTQYF. Combining the CDR3 with reference TRBV19 and TRBJ2-3 gives the whole variable domain DGGITQSPKYLFRKEGQNVTLSCEQNLNHDAMYWYRQDPGQGLRLIYYSQIVNDFQKGDIAEGYSVSREKKESFPLTVTSAQKNPTAFYLCASQEGLAGDTQYFGPGTRLTVL.

The chain links TRBV7-8 to TRBJ2-1; D is possibly TRBD1 (6 bases). V lost 2 bases and J lost 0, with 26 bases in between. The CDR3 extends over 21 amino acids. Germline CDR1 is SGHVS and CDR2 is FQNEAQ. The CDR3, as DNA: TGTGCCAGCAGCTTAAGAGTTGGGGCCCGCCACAGGGATAGCTCCTACAATGAGCAGTTCTTC. The encoded protein is CASSLRVGARHRDSSYNEQFF.

The rearrangement uses TRBV23-1 and TRBJ2-3; TRBD2 matches 11 bases. TRBV23-1 is an ORF for which the function is uncertain. This CDR3 comprises 22 residues. Trimming removed 3 bases from V and 6 bases from J; junction bases left unmatched: 26. CDR3 residues: CASSHPGTGLVAGGWGVDTQYF. The CDR3 DNA reads as TGCGCCAGCAGTCACCCCGGGACAGGGTTAGTAGCGGGAGGGTGGGGAGTGGATACGCAGTATTTT.

The chain carries TRBV29-1 and TRBJ1-1; D gene ambiguous. This CDR3 contains 13 residues. Germline CDR1 is SQVTM and CDR2 is ANQGSEA. The V gene lost 4 bases and the J gene lost 4 bases, with 13 bases spanning the gap. The CDR3 loop is CSVAGYRGTEAFF. The CDR3 DNA is TGCAGCGTTGCAGGATACCGGGGCACTGAAGCTTTCTTT. Full variable domain (rest looked up from reference TRBV29-1 and TRBJ1-1): SAVISQKPSRDICQRGTSLTIQCQVDSQVTMMFWYRQQPGQSLTLIATANQGSEATYESGFVIDKFPISRPNLTFSTLTVSNMSPEDSSIYLCSVAGYRGTEAFFGQGTRLTVV.

This chain uses TRBV6-6 with TRBJ1-4; D possibly corresponds to TRBD1 (6 bases). Germline values: CDR1 MNHNY, CDR2 SVGAGI (reference sequence). V was cut by 1 base and J by 8 bases, with 14 bases left in between. The CDR3 has 15 residues. CDR3 DNA sequence: TGTGCCAGCAGTTACTTCACAGGGTGGGAGGAAAAACTGTTTTTT. This gives the protein CASSYFTGWEEKLFF.

The chain carries TRBV4-2 and TRBJ2-5; 7 nucleotides match TRBD1. The CDR3 covers 16 residues. The V segment lost 4 bases and the J segment 2 bases; nucleotides outside the gene matches: 10. CDR1 LGHNA and CDR2 YNFKEQ come from the germline V gene. The CDR3: CASSPTDGTVQETQYF. The CDR3 DNA reads TGTGCCAGCAGCCCTACGGACGGGACAGTACAAGAGACCCAGTACTTC.

This clone was observed a handful of times. The J gene is TRBJ1-2, the V gene TRBV7-9; D is possibly TRBD1 (5 bases). Germline V gene data show CDR1 as SEHNR and CDR2 as FQNEAQ (reference sequence). The CDR3 spans 14 residues. With 5 bases removed from V and 8 bases from J, the gap between germline ends came to 18 bases. The CDR3 nucleotides read TGTGCCAGCAGCGCAAATACAGCGGAGGGGGGCTACACCTTC. This sequence encodes CASSANTAEGGYTF.

The genes are TRBV28 and TRBJ1-3; 7 bases align to TRBD1. CDR3 length: 14 residues. V was pared by 5 bases and J by 7 bases, with 8 bases of the junction left unmatched. The V gene's germline CDR1 is MDHEN and CDR2 SYDVKM. The CDR3 DNA is TGTGCCAGCAGTAAATTGACAGGGAGGAACACCATATATTTT. Encoded protein: CASSKLTGRNTIYF.

This chain joins TRBV30 and TRBJ2-2; 7 bases match TRBD1. J gave up 6 bases and V 3 bases, and 10 bases lay outside the gene matches. Looked up from germline, CDR1 is GTSNPN and CDR2 is SVGIG (reference sequence). The CDR3 has 15 residues. CDR3 DNA: TGTGCCTGGAGAAAACGGGACAGAGGGTCCGGGGAGCTGTTTTTT. Amino acids: CAWRKRDRGSGELFF.